The next 4 T cell receptor beta chains were all read from a single sample in a study of OX40 agonist ivuxolimab in advanced cancers. The protocol was immunoSEQ multiplex PCR, while the TCRdb copy is restricted to in-frame clones and leaves out a portion. The table lists about 66,000 clones, roughly 87% of them singletons. Sequencing used CD4+ or CD8+ T cells sorted from blood, obtained in a trial of the OX40 agonist ivuxolimab. These receptors originate from an adult with an advanced solid tumor such as melanoma, head and neck, liver or kidney cancer.

The chain's CDR3 is CASSSGTGTQYF. In nucleotides, the CDR3 is TGTGCCAGCAGCTCCGGCACTGGTACGCAGTATTTT. The rearrangement joins TRBV7-2 to TRBJ2-3; D is undetermined. Trimming stripped 4 bases from V and 8 bases from J, with 10 bases between. The CDR3 runs 12 residues. Germline assignment: CDR1 SGHTA and CDR2 FQGNSA. Supplemented by reference TRBV7-2 and TRBJ2-3, the full variable domain reads GAGVSQSPSNKVTEKGKDVELRCDPISGHTALYWYRQSLGQGLEFLIYFQGNSAPDKSGLPSDRFSAERTGGSVSTLTIQRTQQEDSAVYLCASSSGTGTQYFGPGTRLTVL.

The chain uses TRBV7-2 and TRBJ1-1; the D is unclear. Deletions cut 5 bases from V and 1 base from J, with 8 bases between. Germline CDR1 reads SGHTA; CDR2 reads FQGNSA. The CDR3 has 13 amino acids. Here the CDR3 DNA reads TGTGCCAGCAGCATCTCCGAGAACACTGAAGCTTTCTTT. It specifies CASSISENTEAFF.

This sequence joins TRBV9 and TRBJ2-2; TRBD1 matches at 12 bases. Germline-derived CDR1 and CDR2 are SGDLS and YYNGEE. The junction had 5 bases not matched to a gene; V was cut back by 7 bases and J by 4 bases. This CDR3 region has 15 residues. CDR3: CASSGTGGRTGELFF. CDR3 bases: TGTGCCAGCTCCGGGACAGGGGGCCGCACCGGGGAGCTGTTTTTT. Complete variable domain (other parts from reference TRBV9 and TRBJ2-2): DSGVTQTPKHLITATGQRVTLRCSPRSGDLSVYWYQQSLDQGLQFLIQYYNGEERAKGNILERFSAQQFPDLHSELNLSSLELGDSALYFCASSGTGGRTGELFFGEGSRLTVL.

The chain recombines TRBV30 with TRBJ2-7, with 7 nucleotides matching TRBD2. The CDR3 has 15 residues. Germline CDR1 reads GTSNPN; CDR2 reads SVGIG (reference sequence). Trimming at V came to 3 bases and at J to 3 bases, leaving 11 bases not matched to a gene. In DNA form, the CDR3 reads TGTGCCTGGAGACCCCGGCAGCGGGACCACTACGAGCAGTACTTC. Protein product: CAWRPRQRDHYEQYF.